The clone carrying this TCR beta chain was detected many times. Its antigen is unknown. Hyperthyroidism showing no ophthalmopathy within 18 months of follow-up was stable. Clinicians diagnosed using symptoms, serum thyroxine, TRAb, thyroid ultrasound and orbital computed tomography. The source of the sample is a study of Graves' ophthalmopathy and Graves' hyperthyroidism. Background on the study: Prior to any treatment, peripheral blood was collected at the time of initial diagnosis.

Whole-study findings and limits: Blood was where most expanded thyroid clonotypes above 0.001 frequency also turned up.

The CDR3 sequence is 15 residues long. The germline V gene has CDR1 MNHEY and CDR2 SVGAGI. The ends were cut back, 0 bases at V and 7 bases at J, with 13 bases in the middle. TCR beta CDR3 regions were amplified from RNA transcripts. First-round RT-PCR used HTBI primers; second-round multiplex PCR followed. One entry per CDR3 protein results from TCRdb running MiXCR on the multiplex PCR reads. Altogether hundreds of thousands of distinct CDR3 sequences are present, about 20% being singletons, with the ten largest covering roughly 6.9%. The sequence was collected from a woman in her late teens or twenties with stable Graves' hyperthyroidism. Some clones in this sample may be carry-over from other donors' samples. The sample was peripheral blood. This chain links TRBV6-5 with TRBJ1-5, with TRBD1 as a possible D gene (5 bases). CDR3 sequence (DNA): TGTGCCAGCAGTTACTCGTCAGGGTTGGAACAGCCCCAGCATTTT. Translated: CASSYSSGLEQPQHF.